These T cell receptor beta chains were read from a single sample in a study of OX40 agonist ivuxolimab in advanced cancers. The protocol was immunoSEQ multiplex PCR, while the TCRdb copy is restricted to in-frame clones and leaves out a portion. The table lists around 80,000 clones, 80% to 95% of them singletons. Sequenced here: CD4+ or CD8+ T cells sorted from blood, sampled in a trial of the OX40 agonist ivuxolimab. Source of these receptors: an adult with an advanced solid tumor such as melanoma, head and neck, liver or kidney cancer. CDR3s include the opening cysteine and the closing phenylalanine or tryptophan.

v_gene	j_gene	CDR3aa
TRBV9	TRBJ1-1	CASSYGNAITEAFF
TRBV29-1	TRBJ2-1	CSVGLRLADNEQFF
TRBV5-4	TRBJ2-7	CASSLESGRTHEQYF
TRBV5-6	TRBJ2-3	CASSPPLAAEVTQYF
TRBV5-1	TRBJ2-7	CASSGPGLATGEQYF
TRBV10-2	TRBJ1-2	CASSEEGYGYTF
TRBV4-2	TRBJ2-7	CASSQDGLAGGGDEQYF
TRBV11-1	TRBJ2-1	CASSLHGNEQFF
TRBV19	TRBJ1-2	CASLGQGKFYGYTF
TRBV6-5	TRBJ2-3	CASSYSYSGADTQYF
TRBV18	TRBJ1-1	CASSPGEGTEAFF
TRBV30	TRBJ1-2	CAWSVSPTSYGYTF
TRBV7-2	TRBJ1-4	CASSLVLGDREKLFF
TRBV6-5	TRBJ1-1	CASSPRQGKNTEAFF
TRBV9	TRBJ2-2	CASSELAAGGELFF
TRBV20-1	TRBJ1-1	CSTRLGGLSFF
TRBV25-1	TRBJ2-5	CASPGLRQETQYF
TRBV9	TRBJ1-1	CASSVASAGDTEAFF
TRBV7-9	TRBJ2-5	CASTTSGTQYF
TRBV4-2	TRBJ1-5	CASSQDAAGYQPQHF
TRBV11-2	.	CASRKAAVYEQYF
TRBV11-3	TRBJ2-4	CASSGRGAKNIQYF
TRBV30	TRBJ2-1	CAWSAGTEQFF
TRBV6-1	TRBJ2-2	CASSEFFTGELFF
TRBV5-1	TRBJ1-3	CASSSGPSGNTIYF
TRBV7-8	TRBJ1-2	CASSLGDGQGVGPNYGYTF
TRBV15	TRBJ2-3	CATSRRQGRTDTQYF
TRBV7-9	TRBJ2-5	CASTPMGYF
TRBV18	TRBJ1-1	CASSPGAATEAFF
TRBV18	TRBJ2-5	CASSPGLDSGGQETQYF
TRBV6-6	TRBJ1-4	CASSQAGSGEKLFF
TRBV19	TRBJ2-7	CASSPPGTGGYEQYF
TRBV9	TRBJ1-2	CASSVEGQGFFGYTF
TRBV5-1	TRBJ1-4	CASSLAVAGGDEKLFF
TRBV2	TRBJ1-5	CASSEDSNSNQPQHF
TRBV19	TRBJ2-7	CASSIGPPARTYEQYF
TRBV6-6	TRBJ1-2	CATYRDGYTF
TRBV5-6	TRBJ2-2	CASSLAGQEFLTGELFF
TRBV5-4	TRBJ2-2	CASSPRTSGSAGELFF
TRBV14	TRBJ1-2	CASSLFGRDNYGYTF
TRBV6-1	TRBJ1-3	CASNPKMGAGNTIYF
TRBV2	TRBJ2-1	CASRPGTSGYNEQFF
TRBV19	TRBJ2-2	CASSLLGGELFF
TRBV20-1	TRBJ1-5	CSATWIQPQHF
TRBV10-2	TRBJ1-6	CASSEAYNSPLHF